A selection of T cell receptor beta chains follows, all from one sample in a study of Graves' ophthalmopathy and Graves' hyperthyroidism. Using its own MiXCR run on the multiplex PCR reads, TCRdb lists one record per CDR3 protein. The sample lists 150,000 or so distinct CDR3 sequences; 30% to 45% were seen once. The specimen was peripheral blood. The receptors come from a woman between 35 and 50 years old with Graves' ophthalmopathy. CDR3s include the opening cysteine and the closing phenylalanine or tryptophan. The order of the fields is clone size, D gene, V gene, J gene, CDR3 protein, CDR3 DNA. The D gene is left open where the match is weak. Clone sizes are given selectively: once, few, many, or a class where the clone is expanded.

size: NA; D: TRBD1; V: TRBV24-1; J: TRBJ2-2; CDR3: CATSDQDRGNTGELFF; DNA: TGTGCCACCAGTGACCAGGACAGGGGGAACACCGGGGAGCTGTTTTTT
size: many; D: NA; V: TRBV20-1; J: TRBJ1-1; CDR3: CSAGRGSGTEAFF; DNA: TGCAGTGCTGGCAGGGGATCGGGCACTGAAGCTTTCTTT
size: many; D: TRBD1; V: TRBV27; J: TRBJ1-2; CDR3: CASSRSGQTSYGYTF; DNA: TGTGCCAGCAGTCGATCGGGACAGACCTCTTATGGCTACACCTTC
size: once; D: TRBD1; V: TRBV5-1; J: TRBJ1-1; CDR3: CASSSGTGGQNTEAFF; DNA: TGCGCCAGCAGCTCCGGGACAGGGGGACAGAACACTGAAGCTTTCTTT
size: many; D: TRBD2; V: TRBV28; J: TRBJ2-5; CDR3: CASSSLAGVETQYF; DNA: TGTGCCAGCAGTTCATTAGCGGGAGTAGAGACCCAGTACTTC
size: medium-sized; D: NA; V: TRBV27; J: TRBJ1-2; CDR3: CASSYGHFNYGYTF; DNA: TGTGCCAGCAGTTACGGACATTTCAACTATGGCTACACCTTC
size: NA; D: NA; V: TRBV19; J: TRBJ2-4; CDR3: CASIGGKLAKNIQYF; DNA: TGTGCCAGTATTGGCGGGAAACTAGCCAAAAACATTCAGTACTTC
size: many; D: NA; V: TRBV7-8; J: TRBJ1-2; CDR3: CASSPRVGTNYGYTF; DNA: TGTGCCAGCAGCCCCCGAGTGGGGACTAACTATGGCTACACCTTC
size: many; D: NA; V: TRBV6-2/TRBV6-3; J: TRBJ1-5; CDR3: CASRDKRQPQHF; DNA: TGTGCCAGCAGGGACAAACGACAGCCCCAGCATTTT
size: NA; D: NA; V: TRBV28; J: TRBJ2-7; CDR3: CASGLVGYEQYF; DNA: TGTGCCAGCGGGCTAGTCGGCTACGAGCAGTACTTC
size: many; D: NA; V: TRBV6-5; J: TRBJ2-7; CDR3: CASSLGQSAYEQYF; DNA: TGTGCCAGCAGCCTTGGACAGTCCGCCTACGAGCAGTACTTC
size: many; D: NA; V: TRBV5-4; J: TRBJ2-2; CDR3: CASSLGDPRSTGELFF; DNA: TGTGCCAGCAGCTTAGGCGACCCAAGATCCACCGGGGAGCTGTTTTTT
size: NA; D: NA; V: TRBV19; J: TRBJ2-2; CDR3: CASRPLDAGELFF; DNA: TGTGCCAGTAGACCCCTCGACGCCGGGGAGCTGTTTTTT
size: NA; D: NA; V: TRBV6-1; J: TRBJ2-5; CDR3: CASSAGVEETQYF; DNA: TGTGCCAGCAGTGCGGGGGTGGAAGAGACCCAGTACTTC
size: many; D: NA; V: TRBV2; J: TRBJ2-5; CDR3: CASSEIVVKETQYF; DNA: TGTGCCAGCAGTGAGATCGTCGTCAAAGAGACCCAGTACTTC
size: NA; D: NA; V: TRBV14; J: TRBJ1-2; CDR3: CASSQDLSGYTF; DNA: TGTGCCAGCAGCCAAGATCTTAGTGGCTACACCTTC
size: few; D: NA; V: TRBV6-2/TRBV6-3; J: TRBJ1-2; CDR3: CASTPDGLDGYTF; DNA: TGTGCCAGCACTCCGGACGGACTAGATGGCTACACCTTC
size: many; D: NA; V: TRBV9; J: TRBJ2-3; CDR3: CASSAGLASTDTQYF; DNA: TGTGCCAGCAGCGCCGGACTGGCAAGCACAGATACGCAGTATTTT
size: many; D: NA; V: TRBV10-3; J: TRBJ1-5; CDR3: CAISESRGHQPQHF; DNA: TGTGCCATCAGTGAGTCGCGGGGGCATCAGCCCCAGCATTTT
size: few; D: NA; V: TRBV6-2/TRBV6-3; J: TRBJ1-1; CDR3: CASSLSRGVVTEAFF; DNA: TGTGCCAGCAGCCTAAGCCGGGGGGTTGTCACTGAAGCTTTCTTT
size: many; D: NA; V: TRBV29-1; J: TRBJ2-5; CDR3: CSARAVLQETQYF; DNA: TGCAGCGCTAGGGCGGTACTACAAGAGACCCAGTACTTC
size: NA; D: TRBD1; V: TRBV27; J: TRBJ1-5; CDR3: CASSLRLGTGGWPQHF; DNA: TGTGCCAGCAGTCTCAGGTTGGGGACAGGGGGTTGGCCCCAGCATTTT
size: many; D: TRBD1; V: TRBV18; J: TRBJ2-2; CDR3: CASSSDGTGTGELFF; DNA: TGTGCCAGCTCGTCGGACGGGACAGGGACCGGGGAGCTGTTTTTT
size: NA; D: NA; V: TRBV30; J: TRBJ2-7; CDR3: CAWSRTYEQYF; DNA: TGTGCCTGGAGTAGAACCTACGAGCAGTACTTC
size: many; D: TRBD1; V: TRBV2; J: TRBJ1-2; CDR3: CASSLDRGKEGYTF; DNA: TGTGCCAGCAGCCTGGACAGGGGGAAGGAAGGCTACACCTTC
size: many; D: TRBD1; V: TRBV7-8; J: TRBJ1-5; CDR3: CASSLAGWDRANQPQHF; DNA: TGTGCCAGCAGCTTAGCGGGTTGGGACAGGGCTAATCAGCCCCAGCATTTT
size: many; D: NA; V: TRBV6-5; J: TRBJ1-3; CDR3: CASSYAGRGNTIYF; DNA: TGTGCCAGCAGTTACGCAGGGCGTGGAAACACCATATATTTT
size: NA; D: TRBD1; V: TRBV7-9; J: TRBJ2-2; CDR3: CASSTGTGGTGELFF; DNA: TGTGCCAGCAGCACCGGGACAGGGGGGACCGGGGAGCTGTTTTTT
size: NA; D: NA; V: TRBV6-1; J: TRBJ2-5; CDR3: CASSVRVYQETQYF; DNA: TGTGCCAGCAGTGTACGGGTTTACCAAGAGACCCAGTACTTC
size: NA; D: TRBD1; V: TRBV18; J: TRBJ2-7; CDR3: CASSPEPGQTAYEQYF; DNA: TGTGCCAGCTCACCAGAACCGGGACAGACAGCCTACGAGCAGTACTTC
size: NA; D: NA; V: TRBV5-1; J: TRBJ1-1; CDR3: CASSLASGAEAFF; DNA: TGCGCCAGCAGCTTGGCCAGTGGGGCGGAAGCTTTCTTT
size: NA; D: NA; V: TRBV6-2/TRBV6-3; J: TRBJ2-5; CDR3: CASSQGPPRETQYF; DNA: TGTGCCAGCAGTCAGGGGCCCCCCCGAGAGACCCAGTACTTC
size: many; D: NA; V: TRBV4-2; J: TRBJ2-7; CDR3: CASSPALGGASSYEQYF; DNA: TGTGCCAGCAGCCCAGCCCTAGGTGGGGCTAGCTCCTACGAGCAGTACTTC
size: many; D: NA; V: TRBV6-5; J: TRBJ2-2; CDR3: CASTGTVNTGELFF; DNA: TGTGCCAGCACGGGGACGGTAAACACCGGGGAGCTGTTTTTT
size: many; D: NA; V: TRBV3-1; J: TRBJ1-1; CDR3: CASSQVDTEAFF; DNA: TGTGCCAGCAGCCAAGTCGACACTGAAGCTTTCTTT
size: NA; D: NA; V: TRBV6-1; J: TRBJ1-6; CDR3: CASRPAWGGNSPLHF; DNA: TGTGCCAGCAGACCCGCCTGGGGAGGCAATTCACCCCTCCACTTT
size: NA; D: TRBD2; V: TRBV6-1; J: TRBJ2-5; CDR3: CASTARGGETQYF; DNA: TGTGCCAGCACCGCCCGGGGGGGGGAGACCCAGTACTTC
size: NA; D: NA; V: TRBV28; J: TRBJ2-7; CDR3: CASHEGASRSYEQYF; DNA: TGTGCCAGCCATGAGGGCGCTTCCCGGAGCTACGAGCAGTACTTC
size: many; D: NA; V: TRBV28; J: TRBJ2-7; CDR3: CASSFEGLEQYF; DNA: TGTGCCAGCAGTTTTGAGGGGTTGGAGCAGTACTTC
size: many; D: TRBD1; V: TRBV28; J: TRBJ1-2; CDR3: CASSRIRQGAQVGYTF; DNA: TGTGCCAGCAGTCGCATCCGACAGGGGGCTCAAGTTGGCTACACCTTC
size: few; D: TRBD1; V: TRBV12-3/TRBV12-4; J: TRBJ2-7; CDR3: CASSLTGVGYEQYF; DNA: TGTGCCAGCAGTTTGACAGGGGTAGGCTACGAGCAGTACTTC
size: NA; D: TRBD1; V: TRBV28; J: TRBJ1-2; CDR3: CASSPGTGAKGKYGYTF; DNA: TGTGCCAGCAGTCCCGGGACAGGGGCTAAAGGGAAGTATGGCTACACCTTC
size: many; D: TRBD1; V: TRBV15; J: TRBJ1-1; CDR3: CATSTRQGSTEAFF; DNA: TGTGCCACCAGCACCCGACAGGGCTCCACTGAAGCTTTCTTT
size: many; D: TRBD1; V: TRBV19; J: TRBJ1-2; CDR3: CASSTRQGRNYGYTF; DNA: TGTGCCAGTAGTACCCGACAGGGCCGAAACTATGGCTACACCTTC
size: many; D: NA; V: TRBV7-2; J: TRBJ1-1; CDR3: CASRLFREAFF; DNA: TGTGCCAGCAGATTATTTAGGGAAGCTTTCTTT
size: many; D: TRBD1; V: TRBV19; J: TRBJ1-1; CDR3: CASSIDKGAGTEAFF; DNA: TGTGCCAGTAGTATAGATAAGGGGGCGGGGACTGAAGCTTTCTTT
size: NA; D: NA; V: TRBV20-1; J: TRBJ2-5; CDR3: CSAYGSFLSGAQETQYF; DNA: TGCAGTGCCTACGGGAGTTTCTTATCGGGAGCCCAAGAGACCCAGTACTTC